This T cell receptor beta chain was documented in a study of tumor-infiltrating lymphocytes in oesophageal squamous cell carcinoma. Germline V CDR1 and CDR2: SGHTA, FQGNSA. Deletions cut 1 base from V and 0 bases from J, with 10 bases between. CDR3 length: 17 amino acids. MiXCR, run by TCRdb on the PCR reads, gives a single entry per CDR3 protein. Among 8,500 to 11,000 distinct CDR3 sequences listed, 55% to 75% were seen once. V gene TRBV7-2 combines with J gene TRBJ2-6, with a weak D call TRBD1 (5 bases). The clonotype originates from a female donor with esophageal squamous cell carcinoma. Sequenced material: esophageal tumor tissue. The CDR3 bases are TGTGCCAGCAGCTTAGTAGGCAGGGCCTCTGGGGCCAACGTCCTGACTTTC. Translating gives CASSLVGRASGANVLTF.